This T cell receptor beta chain is drawn from a study of shared clonotypes between healthy human individuals. Turning to the study itself: CD4 naive cells filled three plates per donor, CD4 memory three, CD8 naive two and CD8 memory one.

This clone was recorded a few times. Its antigen is not known. The CDR3 length is 15 residues. Germline CDR1 is SGDLS and CDR2 is YYNGEE. The ends lost 0 bases at V and 7 bases at J; junction bases unmatched: 4. In the authors' methods: ImmunoSEQ output lacked quality scores and full-length reads, limiting matched filtering. Method: immunoSEQ multiplex PCR; TCRdb's copy keeps in-frame clones and lacks some. V, J and clone size are taken as reported in that table, and D and trimming were inferred from the DNA itself. The table includes about 1.1 million clones, approximately 78% detected once. General study points: Among donors, the sharing of clonotypes was expected to be influenced by sequencing depth. Against clonotypes common to all four donors, non-shared ones had lower generation probabilities.

Sequencing was performed on memory CD4+ T cells from PBMCs. This sample's subset: CD45RA-negative fraction. The receptor's source is a young man in good health. Some clones in this sample may be carry-over from other donors' samples. The chain links TRBV9 to TRBJ2-1; 10 bases are shared with TRBD2. CDR3 coding DNA: TGTGCCAGCAGCGTAGTTAGCGGGAGGATGAATGAGCAGTTCTTC. It encodes CASSVVSGRMNEQFF. The complete variable domain, with remaining parts taken from reference TRBV9 and TRBJ2-1, reads DSGVTQTPKHLITATGQRVTLRCSPRSGDLSVYWYQQSLDQGLQFLIQYYNGEERAKGNILERFSAQQFPDLHSELNLSSLELGDSALYFCASSVVSGRMNEQFFGPGTRLTVL.